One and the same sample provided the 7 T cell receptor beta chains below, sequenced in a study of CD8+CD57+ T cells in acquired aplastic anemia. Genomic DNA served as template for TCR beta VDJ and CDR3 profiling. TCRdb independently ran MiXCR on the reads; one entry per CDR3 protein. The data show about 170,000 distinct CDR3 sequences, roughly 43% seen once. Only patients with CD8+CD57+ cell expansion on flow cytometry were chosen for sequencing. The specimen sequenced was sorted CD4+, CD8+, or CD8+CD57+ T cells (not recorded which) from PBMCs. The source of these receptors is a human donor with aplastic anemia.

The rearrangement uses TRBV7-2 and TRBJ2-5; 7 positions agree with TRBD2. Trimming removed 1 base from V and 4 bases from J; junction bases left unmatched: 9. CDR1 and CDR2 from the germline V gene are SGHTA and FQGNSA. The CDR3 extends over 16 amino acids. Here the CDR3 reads CASSLGDWGGAETQYF. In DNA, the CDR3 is TGTGCCAGCAGCTTAGGGGACTGGGGAGGGGCAGAGACCCAGTACTTC.

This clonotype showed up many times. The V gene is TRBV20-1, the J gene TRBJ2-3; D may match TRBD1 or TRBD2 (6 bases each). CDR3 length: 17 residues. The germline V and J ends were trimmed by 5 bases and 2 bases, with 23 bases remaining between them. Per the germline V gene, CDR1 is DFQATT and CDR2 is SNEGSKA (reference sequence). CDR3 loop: CSALSNRRGAYTDTQYF. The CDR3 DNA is TGCAGTGCTCTTTCCAACCGGAGGGGGGCATACACAGATACGCAGTATTTT.

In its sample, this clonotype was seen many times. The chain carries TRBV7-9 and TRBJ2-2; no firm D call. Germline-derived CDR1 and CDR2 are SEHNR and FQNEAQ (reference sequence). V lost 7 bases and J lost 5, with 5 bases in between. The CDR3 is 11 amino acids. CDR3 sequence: CASTRTGELFF. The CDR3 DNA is TGTGCCAGCACCCGGACCGGGGAGCTGTTTTTT.

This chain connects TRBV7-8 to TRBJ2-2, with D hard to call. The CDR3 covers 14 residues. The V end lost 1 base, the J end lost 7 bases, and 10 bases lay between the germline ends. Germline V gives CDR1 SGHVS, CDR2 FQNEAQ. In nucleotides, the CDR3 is TGTGCCAGCAGCTTAGATTTCGATCACGGGGAGCTGTTTTTT. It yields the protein CASSLDFDHGELFF.

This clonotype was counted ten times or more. CDR3 DNA: TGTGCCAGCAGCGCCAGCGGGGGTCCAGAAGAGACCCAGTACTTC. It encodes CASSASGGPEETQYF. The rearrangement links TRBV11-1 to TRBJ2-5, with 8 bases fitting TRBD2. Germline V gene data show CDR1 as SGHAT and CDR2 as FQDESV (reference sequence). The V segment lost 5 bases and the J segment 3 bases; nucleotides outside the gene matches: 8. The CDR3 has 15 amino acids.

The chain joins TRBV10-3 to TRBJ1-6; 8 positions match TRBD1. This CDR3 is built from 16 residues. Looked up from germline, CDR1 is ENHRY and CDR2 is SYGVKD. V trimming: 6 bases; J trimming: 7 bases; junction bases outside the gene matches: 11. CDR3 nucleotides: TGTGCCATCAGGGGGGGACAGGCTTATAAGAATTCACCCCTCCACTTT. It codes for CAIRGGQAYKNSPLHF.

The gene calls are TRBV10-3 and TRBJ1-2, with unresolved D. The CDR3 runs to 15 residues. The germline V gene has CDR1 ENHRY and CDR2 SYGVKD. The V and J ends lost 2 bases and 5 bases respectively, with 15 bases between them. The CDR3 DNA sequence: TGTGCCATCAGTGAGGCACAAGGGAACCGTTATGGCTACACCTTC. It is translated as CAISEAQGNRYGYTF.